This TCR beta chain was sequenced in a study of T-cell reconstitution after alpha-beta-depleted transplantation in children. Study findings and constraints: T-cell counts and diversity at one year post-transplant came mainly from newly produced T cells. Approximately two months post-transplant, alpha-beta T cells reportedly originated from several hundred expanded graft clones. Where some patients showed high TCRbeta diversity at day 60, it came from recipient T cells and thymic progenitors that had survived.

Unique molecular identifiers were incorporated when the TCRbeta library was constructed. TCRdb used MiXCR to reprocess the PCR reads, holding one entry per CDR3 protein. The sample lists about 830,000 distinct CDR3 sequences; approximately 15% were seen once. Worth noting for this clonotype: Its target is unknown.

The junction had 1 base not matched to a gene; V was cut back by 8 bases and J by 6 bases. CDR3 length: 12 residues. The rearrangement links TRBV12-3 or TRBV12-4 to TRBJ2-7, with 13 bases fitting TRBD2. This sequence was found in a male patient between 10 and 17 years old who had a stem cell transplant for acute lymphoblastic leukemia, so the T cells may come from the graft donor. The source material was PBMCs, mostly from graft donor cells, sampled 360 days after TCRalphabeta/CD19-depleted stem cell transplant. The chain's CDR3 is CASRLAGGEQYF. The CDR3 nucleotides are TGTGCCAGCCGACTAGCGGGAGGCGAGCAGTACTTC.